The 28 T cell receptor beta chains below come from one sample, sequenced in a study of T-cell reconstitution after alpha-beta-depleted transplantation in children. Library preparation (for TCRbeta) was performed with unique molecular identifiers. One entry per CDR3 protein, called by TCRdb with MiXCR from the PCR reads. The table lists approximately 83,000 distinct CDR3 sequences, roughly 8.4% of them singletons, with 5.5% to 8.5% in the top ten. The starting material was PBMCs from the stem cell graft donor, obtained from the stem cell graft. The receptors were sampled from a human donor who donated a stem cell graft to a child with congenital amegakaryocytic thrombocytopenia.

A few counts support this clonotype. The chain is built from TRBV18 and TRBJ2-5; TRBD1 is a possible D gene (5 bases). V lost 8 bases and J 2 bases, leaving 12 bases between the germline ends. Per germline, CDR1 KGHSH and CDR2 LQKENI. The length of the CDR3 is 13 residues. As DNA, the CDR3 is TGTGCCAGCGCTCGACAGCCACAAGAGACCCAGTACTTC. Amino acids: CASARQPQETQYF.

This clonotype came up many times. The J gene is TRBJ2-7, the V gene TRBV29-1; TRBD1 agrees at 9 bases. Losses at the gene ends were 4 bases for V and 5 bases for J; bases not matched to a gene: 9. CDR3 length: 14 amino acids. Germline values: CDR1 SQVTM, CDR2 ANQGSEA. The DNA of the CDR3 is TGCAGCGTTGGATTTCGGACAGGGGCCCACGAGCAGTACTTC. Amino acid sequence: CSVGFRTGAHEQYF.

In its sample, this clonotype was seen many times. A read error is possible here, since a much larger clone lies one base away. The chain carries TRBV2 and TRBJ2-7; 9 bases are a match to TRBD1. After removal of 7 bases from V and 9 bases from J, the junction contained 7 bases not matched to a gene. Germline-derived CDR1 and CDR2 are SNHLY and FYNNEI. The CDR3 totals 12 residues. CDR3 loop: CASTGQGYGQYF. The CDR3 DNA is TGTGCCAGCACGGGACAGGGTTATGGGCAGTACTTC.

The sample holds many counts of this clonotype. This CDR3 reads CASSQGRGGYTF. CDR3 DNA sequence: TGTGCCAGCAGCCAGGGGAGAGGTGGCTACACCTTC. This rearrangement joins TRBV12-3 or TRBV12-4 to TRBJ1-2; D is perhaps TRBD1 (6 bases). The V and J ends lost 6 bases and 7 bases respectively, with 12 bases between them. CDR3 length equals 12 residues.

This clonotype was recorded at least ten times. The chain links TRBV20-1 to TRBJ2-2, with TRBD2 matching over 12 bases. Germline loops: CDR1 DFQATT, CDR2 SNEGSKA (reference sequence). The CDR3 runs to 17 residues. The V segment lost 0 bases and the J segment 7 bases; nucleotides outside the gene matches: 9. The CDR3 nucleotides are TGCAGTGCTAGAGATCATCGCCTAGCGGGAGGGGACGGGGAGCTGTTTTTT. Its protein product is CSARDHRLAGGDGELFF.

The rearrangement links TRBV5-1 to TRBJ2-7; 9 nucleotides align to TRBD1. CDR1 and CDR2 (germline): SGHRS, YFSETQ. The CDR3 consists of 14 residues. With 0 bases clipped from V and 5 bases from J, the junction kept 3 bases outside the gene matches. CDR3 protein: CASSLGQGVDEQYF. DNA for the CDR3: TGCGCCAGCAGCTTGGGACAGGGGGTCGACGAGCAGTACTTC.

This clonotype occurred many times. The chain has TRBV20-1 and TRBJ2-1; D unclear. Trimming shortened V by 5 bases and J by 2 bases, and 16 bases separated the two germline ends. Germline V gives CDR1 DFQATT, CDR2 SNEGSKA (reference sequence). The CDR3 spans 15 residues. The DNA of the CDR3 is TGCAGTGCTCCCTCTTCTATCGATGCCTACAATGAGCAGTTCTTC. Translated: CSAPSSIDAYNEQFF.

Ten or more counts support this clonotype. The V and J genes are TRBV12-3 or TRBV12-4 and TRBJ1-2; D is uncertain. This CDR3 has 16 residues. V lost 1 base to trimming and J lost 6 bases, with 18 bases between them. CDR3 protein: CASSLGESSGLDGYTF. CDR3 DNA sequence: TGTGCCAGCAGTTTAGGGGAGAGTAGTGGGCTGGATGGCTACACCTTC.

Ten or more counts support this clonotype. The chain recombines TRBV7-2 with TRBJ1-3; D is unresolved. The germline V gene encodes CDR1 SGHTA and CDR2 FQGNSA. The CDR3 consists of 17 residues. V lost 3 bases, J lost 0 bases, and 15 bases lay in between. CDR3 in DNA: TGTGCCAGCAGCTTCTCCTCTTATCTAACCTCTGGAAACACCATATATTTT. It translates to CASSFSSYLTSGNTIYF. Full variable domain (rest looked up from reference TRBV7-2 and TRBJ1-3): GAGVSQSPSNKVTEKGKDVELRCDPISGHTALYWYRQSLGQGLEFLIYFQGNSAPDKSGLPSDRFSAERTGGSVSTLTIQRTQQEDSAVYLCASSFSSYLTSGNTIYFGEGSWLTVV.

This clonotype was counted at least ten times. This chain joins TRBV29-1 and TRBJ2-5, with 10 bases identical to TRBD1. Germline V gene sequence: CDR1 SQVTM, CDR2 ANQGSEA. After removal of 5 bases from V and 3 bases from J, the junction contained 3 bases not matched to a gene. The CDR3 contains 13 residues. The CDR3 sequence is CSVRQGAEETQYF. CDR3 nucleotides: TGCAGCGTTAGACAGGGGGCAGAAGAGACCCAGTACTTC.

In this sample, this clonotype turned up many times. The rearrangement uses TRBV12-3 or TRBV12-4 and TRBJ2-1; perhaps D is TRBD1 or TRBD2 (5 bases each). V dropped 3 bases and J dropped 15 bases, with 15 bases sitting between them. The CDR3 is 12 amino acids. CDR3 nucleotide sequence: TGTGCCAGCAGTTTTGGCGGGCAGGGCGGGTTCTTC. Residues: CASSFGGQGGFF.

CDR3 bases: TGTGCCAGCAGCCCTGAGGTTGCAGGACCTTACGAGCAGTACTTC. Its translation is CASSPEVAGPYEQYF. The chain combines TRBV7-9 with TRBJ2-7, with D uncertain. In germline, CDR1 is SEHNR, CDR2 FQNEAQ (reference sequence). The CDR3 has 15 amino acids. Trimming pared 5 bases from V and 4 bases from J, leaving 18 bases between.

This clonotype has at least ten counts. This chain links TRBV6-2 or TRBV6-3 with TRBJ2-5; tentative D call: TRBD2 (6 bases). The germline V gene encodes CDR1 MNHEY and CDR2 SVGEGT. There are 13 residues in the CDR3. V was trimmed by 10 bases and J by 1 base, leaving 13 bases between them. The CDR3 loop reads CAIYSGTQETQYF. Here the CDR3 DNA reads TGTGCCATCTATAGCGGAACCCAAGAGACCCAGTACTTC.

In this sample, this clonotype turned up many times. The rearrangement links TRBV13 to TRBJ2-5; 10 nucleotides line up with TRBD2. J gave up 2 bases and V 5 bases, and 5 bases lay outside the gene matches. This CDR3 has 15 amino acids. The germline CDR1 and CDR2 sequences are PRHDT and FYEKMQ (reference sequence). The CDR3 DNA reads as TGTGCCAGCAGCAGTAGCGGGAGGAGGCAAGAGACCCAGTACTTC. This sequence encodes CASSSSGRRQETQYF. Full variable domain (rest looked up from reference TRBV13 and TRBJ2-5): AAGVIQSPRHLIKEKRETATLKCYPIPRHDTVYWYQQGPGQDPQFLISFYEKMQSDKGSIPDRFSAQQFSDYHSELNMSSLELGDSALYFCASSSSGRRQETQYFGPGTRLLVL.

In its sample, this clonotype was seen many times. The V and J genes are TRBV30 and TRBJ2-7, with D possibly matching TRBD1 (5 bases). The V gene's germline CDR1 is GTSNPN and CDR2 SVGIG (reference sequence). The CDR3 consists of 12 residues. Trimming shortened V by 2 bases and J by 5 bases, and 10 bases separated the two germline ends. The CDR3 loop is CAWSSGFDEQYF. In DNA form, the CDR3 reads TGTGCCTGGAGTTCAGGGTTCGACGAGCAGTACTTC.

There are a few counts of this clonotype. The CDR3 is CASSLGWREKLFF. In DNA form, the CDR3 reads TGTGCCAGCAGTTTGGGTTGGCGGGAAAAACTGTTTTTT. The chain carries TRBV27 and TRBJ1-4; D not resolved. Between the trimmed V and J ends, which lost 3 bases and 8 bases, there was a span of 10 bases. In germline, CDR1 is MNHEY, CDR2 SMNVEV (reference sequence). The CDR3 loop spans 13 amino acids.

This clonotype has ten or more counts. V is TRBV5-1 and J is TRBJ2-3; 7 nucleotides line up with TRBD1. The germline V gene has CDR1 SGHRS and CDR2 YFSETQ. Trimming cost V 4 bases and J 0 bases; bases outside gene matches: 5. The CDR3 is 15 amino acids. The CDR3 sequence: CASSRGQSSTDTQYF. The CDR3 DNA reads TGCGCCAGCAGCCGGGGACAGTCTAGCACAGATACGCAGTATTTT.

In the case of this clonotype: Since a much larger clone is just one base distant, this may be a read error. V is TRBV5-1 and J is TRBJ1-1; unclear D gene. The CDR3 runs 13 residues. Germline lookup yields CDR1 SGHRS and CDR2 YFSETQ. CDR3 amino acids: CATSLDTNTEAFF. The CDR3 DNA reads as TGCGCCACCAGCTTGGATACCAACACTGAAGCTTTCTTT.

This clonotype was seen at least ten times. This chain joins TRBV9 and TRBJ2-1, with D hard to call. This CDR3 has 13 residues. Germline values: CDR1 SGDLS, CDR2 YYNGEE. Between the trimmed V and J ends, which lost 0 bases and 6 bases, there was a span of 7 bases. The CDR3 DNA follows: TGTGCCAGCAGCGTAGGTTCCCTCAATGAGCAGTTCTTC. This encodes CASSVGSLNEQFF.

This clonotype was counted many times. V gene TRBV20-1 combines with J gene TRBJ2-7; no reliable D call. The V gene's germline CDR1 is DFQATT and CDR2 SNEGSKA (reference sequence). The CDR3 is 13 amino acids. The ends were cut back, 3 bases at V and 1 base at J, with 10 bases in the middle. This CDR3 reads CSASLPDSYEQYF. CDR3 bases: TGCAGTGCTAGTCTACCGGATTCCTACGAGCAGTACTTC.

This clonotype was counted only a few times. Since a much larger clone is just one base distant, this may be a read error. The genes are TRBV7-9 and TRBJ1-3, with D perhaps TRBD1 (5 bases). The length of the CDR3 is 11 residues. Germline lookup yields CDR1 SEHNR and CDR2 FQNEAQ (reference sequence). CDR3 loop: CASSRADTVYF. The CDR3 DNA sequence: TGTGCCAGCAGTAGGGCGGACACCGTATATTTT.

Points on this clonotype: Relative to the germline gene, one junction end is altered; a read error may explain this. DNA for the CDR3: TGTGCCATCAGTTTACTAGCGGGAGTGCTTGAGCAGTTCTTC. Its protein is CAISLLAGVLEQFF. The V and J genes are TRBV12-3 or TRBV12-4 and TRBJ2-1; 11 positions agree with TRBD2. This CDR3 contains 14 residues.

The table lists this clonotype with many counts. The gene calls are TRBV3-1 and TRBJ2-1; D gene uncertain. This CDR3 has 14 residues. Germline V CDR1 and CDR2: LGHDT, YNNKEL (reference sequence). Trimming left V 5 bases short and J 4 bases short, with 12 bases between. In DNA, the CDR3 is TGTGCCAGCAGCGGCTTGGGAAGGTACAATGAGCAGTTCTTC. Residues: CASSGLGRYNEQFF.

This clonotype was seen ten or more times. This CDR3 reads CASSSRTDYTGELFF. The CDR3 DNA is TGCGCCAGCAGCTCGAGGACGGATTACACCGGGGAGCTGTTTTTT. This chain links TRBV5-1 with TRBJ2-2, with unresolved D. Germline-derived CDR1 and CDR2 are SGHRS and YFSETQ. Trimming took 3 bases from V and 3 from J, leaving 12 bases between them. The CDR3 sequence is 15 residues long.

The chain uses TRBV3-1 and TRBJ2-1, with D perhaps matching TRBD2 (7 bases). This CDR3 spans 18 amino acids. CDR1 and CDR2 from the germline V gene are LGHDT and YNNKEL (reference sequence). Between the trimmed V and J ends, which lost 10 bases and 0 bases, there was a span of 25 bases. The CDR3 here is CATCQEAARGGSYNEQFF. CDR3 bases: TGTGCCACCTGCCAAGAGGCGGCTAGGGGGGGCTCCTACAATGAGCAGTTCTTC.

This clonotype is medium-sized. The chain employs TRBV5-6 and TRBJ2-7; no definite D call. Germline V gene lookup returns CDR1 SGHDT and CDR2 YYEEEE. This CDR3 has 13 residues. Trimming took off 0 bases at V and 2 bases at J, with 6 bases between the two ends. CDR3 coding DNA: TGTGCCAGCAGCTTGGACAACGCCTACGAGCAGTACTTC. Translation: CASSLDNAYEQYF.

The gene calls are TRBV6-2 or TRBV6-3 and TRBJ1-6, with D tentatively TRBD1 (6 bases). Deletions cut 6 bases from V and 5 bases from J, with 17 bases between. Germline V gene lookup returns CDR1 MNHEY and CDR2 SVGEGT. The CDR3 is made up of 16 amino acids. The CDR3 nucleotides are TGTGCCAGCAGCCGACCGGGACACCGAGATAATTCACCCCTCCACTTT. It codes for CASSRPGHRDNSPLHF.

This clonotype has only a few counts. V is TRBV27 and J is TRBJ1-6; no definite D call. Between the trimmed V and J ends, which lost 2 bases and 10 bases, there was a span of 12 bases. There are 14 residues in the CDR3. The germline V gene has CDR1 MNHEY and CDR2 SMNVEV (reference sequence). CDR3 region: CASSLERVGSPLHF. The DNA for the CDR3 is TGTGCCAGCAGTTTAGAGAGGGTCGGATCACCCCTCCACTTT.